This passage covers 11 T cell receptor beta chains from one sample sequenced in a study of blood T cell repertoires in COVID-19. Data came from immunoSEQ multiplex PCR; TCRdb stores just in-frame clones and leaves some out. The sample shows about 370,000 clones, nearly 90% of them seen only once. Source material: peripheral blood. Receptors originate from a man aged 18 to 30 with active or convalescent COVID-19.

This clone was detected once. This sequence joins TRBV27 and TRBJ2-7; D call uncertain. Trimming stripped 2 bases from V and 2 bases from J, with 10 bases between. This CDR3 comprises 14 residues. Per the germline V gene, CDR1 is MNHEY and CDR2 is SMNVEV (reference sequence). CDR3: CASSLRLVPYEQYF. CDR3 in DNA: TGTGCCAGCAGTTTACGGCTAGTCCCCTACGAGCAGTACTTC.

This sequence joins TRBV9 and TRBJ1-2, with 7 bases identical to TRBD1. With V trimmed by 4 bases and J by 7 bases, 13 bases remained unmatched. CDR3 length equals 15 residues. Germline assignment: CDR1 SGDLS and CDR2 YYNGEE. In nucleotides, the CDR3 is TGTGCCAGCAGCACCACCGGGACAGCGTTTACTGGCTACACCTTC. Protein sequence: CASSTTGTAFTGYTF. Together with reference TRBV9 and TRBJ1-2, the CDR3 gives the full variable domain: DSGVTQTPKHLITATGQRVTLRCSPRSGDLSVYWYQQSLDQGLQFLIQYYNGEERAKGNILERFSAQQFPDLHSELNLSSLELGDSALYFCASSTTGTAFTGYTFGSGTRLTVV.

This chain connects TRBV4-3 to TRBJ2-7, with 11 bases that match TRBD1. The V segment lost 5 bases and the J segment 2 bases; nucleotides outside the gene matches: 5. The CDR3 consists of 15 residues. Germline V gives CDR1 LGHNA, CDR2 YSLEER. DNA of the CDR3: TGCGCCAGCAGCGGGGGGACAGGGGGTCCCTACGAGCAGTACTTC. Its protein product is CASSGGTGGPYEQYF.

This rearrangement joins TRBV19 to TRBJ1-5; D gene ambiguous. The V gene lost 3 bases and the J gene lost 5 bases, with 5 bases spanning the gap. There are 12 residues in the CDR3. The germline gives CDR1 LNHDA, CDR2 SQIVND (reference sequence). The CDR3 DNA is TGTGCCAGTAGTATTTCGTATCAGCCCCAGCATTTT. It specifies CASSISYQPQHF.

J is TRBJ1-5 and V is TRBV10-3, with 9 bases identical to TRBD1. Germline loops: CDR1 ENHRY, CDR2 SYGVKD. This CDR3 contains 15 residues. With V trimmed by 6 bases and J by 0 bases, 3 bases remained unmatched. The CDR3 nucleotides read TGTGCCATCAGGCGGACAGGGGATAGCAATCAGCCCCAGCATTTT. Translation gives CAIRRTGDSNQPQHF.

The gene calls are TRBV5-1 and TRBJ2-5; 10 nucleotides align to TRBD2. This CDR3 contains 16 residues. Germline CDR1 SGHRS, CDR2 YFSETQ. After removal of 3 bases from V and 1 base from J, the junction contained 6 bases not matched to a gene. Written as DNA, the CDR3 is TGCGCCAGCAGCTATTCTAGCGGGAGAAGCCAAGAGACCCAGTACTTC. Protein: CASSYSSGRSQETQYF.

The V gene is TRBV18, the J gene TRBJ2-7; 8 bases are a match to TRBD2. This CDR3 is 14 amino acids long. Germline values: CDR1 KGHSH, CDR2 LQKENI. With V trimmed by 3 bases and J by 2 bases, 3 bases remained unmatched. The CDR3 nucleotides read TGTGCCAGCTCACCCGGGAGGGAAACCTACGAGCAGTACTTC. Translated: CASSPGRETYEQYF. Full variable domain (missing parts from reference TRBV18 and TRBJ2-7): NAGVMQNPRHLVRRRGQEARLRCSPMKGHSHVYWYRQLPEEGLKFMVYLQKENIIDESGMPKERFSAEFPKEGPSILRIQQVVRGDSAAYFCASSPGRETYEQYFGPGTRLTVT.

V usage is TRBV4-1 and J usage is TRBJ2-7, with D hard to call. This CDR3 is 15 amino acids long. V gave up 4 bases and J gave up 7 bases, with 20 bases separating them. Germline CDR1 MGHRA, CDR2 YSYEKL. DNA for the CDR3: TGCGCCAGCAGCCCCCAGGTACACCACCAGTCGGAGCAGTACTTC. Amino acids: CASSPQVHHQSEQYF.

In its sample, this clone was seen a few times. The rearrangement uses TRBV3-1 (or the pseudogene TRBV3-2) and TRBJ2-2; 8 bases fit TRBD1. Germline V gives CDR1 LGHDT, CDR2 YNNKEL (reference sequence). V shed 4 bases and J 0 bases; nucleotides not matched to a gene: 7. The CDR3 contains 17 residues. CDR3 nucleotides: TGTGCCAGCAGCCTGTACAGGGACAGGTCGAACACCGGGGAGCTGTTTTTT. It specifies CASSLYRDRSNTGELFF.

This chain uses TRBV18 with TRBJ2-1; 10 bases line up with TRBD1. The junction had 8 bases not matched to a gene; V was cut back by 4 bases and J by 8 bases. Germline V gene lookup returns CDR1 KGHSH and CDR2 LQKENI. CDR3 length equals 15 residues. CDR3: CASSHRDRGIHEQFF. The CDR3 DNA sequence: TGTGCCAGCTCACACCGGGACAGGGGAATACATGAGCAGTTCTTC. The variable domain in full, with the rest retrieved from reference TRBV18 and TRBJ2-1, is NAGVMQNPRHLVRRRGQEARLRCSPMKGHSHVYWYRQLPEEGLKFMVYLQKENIIDESGMPKERFSAEFPKEGPSILRIQQVVRGDSAAYFCASSHRDRGIHEQFFGPGTRLTVL.

The chain recombines TRBV7-2 with TRBJ2-3; perhaps TRBD1 as D (5 bases). V lost 5 bases and J 1 base, leaving 16 bases between the germline ends. CDR3 length: 16 residues. Germline V gene lookup returns CDR1 SGHTA and CDR2 FQGNSA. This chain's CDR3 is CASSRSREGGTDTQYF. The DNA for the CDR3 is TGTGCCAGCAGCCGTTCAAGGGAAGGGGGCACAGATACGCAGTATTTT.